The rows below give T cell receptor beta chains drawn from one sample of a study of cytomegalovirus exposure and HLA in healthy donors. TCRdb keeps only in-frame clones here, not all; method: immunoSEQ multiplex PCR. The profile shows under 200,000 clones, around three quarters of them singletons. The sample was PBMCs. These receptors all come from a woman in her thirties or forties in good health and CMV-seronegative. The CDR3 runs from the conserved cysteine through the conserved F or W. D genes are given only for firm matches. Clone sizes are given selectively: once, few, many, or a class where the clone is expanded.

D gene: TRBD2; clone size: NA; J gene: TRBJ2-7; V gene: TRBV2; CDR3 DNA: TGTGCCAGCAGTAAAAGCCGGGGGGTGGGACTTGTCTACGAGCAGTACTTC; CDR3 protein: CASSKSRGVGLVYEQYF
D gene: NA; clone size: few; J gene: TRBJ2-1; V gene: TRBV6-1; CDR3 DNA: TGTGCCAGCAGGACATTCACTGAGCAGTTCTTC; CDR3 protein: CASRTFTEQFF
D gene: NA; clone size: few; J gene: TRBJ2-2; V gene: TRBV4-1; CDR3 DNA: TGCGCCAGCAGCCAAGCCCGAGGCGCCGGGGAGCTGTTTTTT; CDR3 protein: CASSQARGAGELFF
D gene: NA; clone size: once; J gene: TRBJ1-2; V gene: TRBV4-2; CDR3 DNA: TGTGCCAGCAGCCAGGCCCCCGGGGGGGCGGGCTATGGCTACACCTTC; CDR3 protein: CASSQAPGGAGYGYTF
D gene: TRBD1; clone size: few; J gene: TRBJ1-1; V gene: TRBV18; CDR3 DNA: TGTGCCAGCTCACCACAGACGACAGGGATGAACACTGAAGCTTTCTTT; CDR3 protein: CASSPQTTGMNTEAFF
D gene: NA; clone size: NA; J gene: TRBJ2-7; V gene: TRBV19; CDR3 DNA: TGTGCCAGTAGTATCGACAGCTACGCAGGGCAGTACTTC; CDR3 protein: CASSIDSYAGQYF
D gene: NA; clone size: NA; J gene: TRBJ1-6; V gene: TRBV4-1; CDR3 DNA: TGCGCCAGCAGCCAAGGAACGACCCGGCCAGGTTCACCCCTCCACTTT; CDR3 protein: CASSQGTTRPGSPLHF
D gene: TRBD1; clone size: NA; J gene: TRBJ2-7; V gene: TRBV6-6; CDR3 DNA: TGTGCCAGCAGTTATGAACGGGACAGTCACTCCTACGAGCAGTACTTC; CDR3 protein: CASSYERDSHSYEQYF
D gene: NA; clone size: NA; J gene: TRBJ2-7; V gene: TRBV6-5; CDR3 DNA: TGTGCCAGCAGTAACAACTACGAGCAGTACTTC; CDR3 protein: CASSNNYEQYF
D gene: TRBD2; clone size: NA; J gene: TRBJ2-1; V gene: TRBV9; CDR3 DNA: TGTGCCAGCAGCTCTAGCGGGTACTCCTACAATGAGCAGTTCTTC; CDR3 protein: CASSSSGYSYNEQFF
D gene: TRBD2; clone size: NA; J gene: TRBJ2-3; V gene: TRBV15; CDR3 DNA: TGTGCCACCAGCAGAGATTCCCGACTAGCGGAGGGCACAGATACGCAGTATTTT; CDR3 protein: CATSRDSRLAEGTDTQYF
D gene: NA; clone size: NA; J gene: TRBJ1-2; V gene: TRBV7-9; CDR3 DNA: TGTGCCAGCAGAACGACAGCTACCGAGGATACAACTAACTATGGCTACACCTTC; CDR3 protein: CASRTTATEDTTNYGYTF
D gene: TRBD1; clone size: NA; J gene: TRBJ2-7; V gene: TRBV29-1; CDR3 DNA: TGCAGCGTTGAGGGAAGACAGGGATCCCCCTACGAGCAGTACTTC; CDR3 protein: CSVEGRQGSPYEQYF
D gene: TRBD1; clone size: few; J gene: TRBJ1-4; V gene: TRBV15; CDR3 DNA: TGTGCCACCAGCATTAGACCGGGACAGGGTCAAGTGCATGGTAATGAAAAACTGTTTTTT; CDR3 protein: CATSIRPGQGQVHGNEKLFF